These 32 T cell receptor beta chains originate from one sample sequenced in a study of CD8 T cells in ankylosing spondylitis. Using its own MiXCR run on the 5' RACE reads, TCRdb lists one record per CDR3 protein. The sample lists about 300,000 distinct CDR3 sequences, approximately 10% occurring once. Material: blood, either unsorted or a sorted T cell fraction (not recorded which). The receptors stem from a female donor with ankylosing spondylitis or in good health (not recorded which).

J is TRBJ2-1 and V is TRBV20-1; TRBD1 matches 9 bases. The germline V gene encodes CDR1 DFQATT and CDR2 SNEGSKA (reference sequence). The CDR3 covers 18 residues. V trimming: 7 bases; J trimming: 1 base; junction bases outside the gene matches: 17. The CDR3 loop is CSVWDRAPRPGSYNEQFF. CDR3 nucleotide sequence: TGCAGTGTCTGGGACAGGGCTCCCCGCCCGGGGTCCTACAATGAGCAGTTCTTC.

This clonotype has at least ten counts. V usage is TRBV11-1 and J usage is TRBJ2-6; no clear D. Germline V CDR1 and CDR2: SGHAT, FQDESV (reference sequence). Between the trimmed V and J ends, which lost 2 bases and 4 bases, there was a span of 9 bases. The CDR3 sequence is 15 residues long. The CDR3 nucleotides are TGTGCCAGCAGCTTAATCCCAGACGGGGCCAACGTCCTGACTTTC. Protein sequence: CASSLIPDGANVLTF.

In its sample, this clonotype was seen many times. CDR3 nucleotide sequence: TGCAGTGCCCAGAGGAAAGCGGGAGCGCTGAACAATGAGCAGTTCTTC. Protein: CSAQRKAGALNNEQFF. V is TRBV20-1 and J is TRBJ2-1; 8 bases map to TRBD2. The germline V gene encodes CDR1 DFQATT and CDR2 SNEGSKA (reference sequence). CDR3 length: 16 residues. After removal of 6 bases from V and 5 bases from J, the junction contained 15 bases not matched to a gene.

The gene calls are TRBV7-2 and TRBJ1-1; D gene uncertain. This CDR3 has 11 residues. Germline CDR1 is SGHTA and CDR2 is FQGNSA. V lost 2 bases, J lost 12 bases, and 10 bases lay in between. The CDR3 DNA follows: TGTGCCAGCAGCTTAAGGGAGACGCCTTTCTTT. It translates to CASSLRETPFF.

V is TRBV27 and J is TRBJ1-5; D ambiguous. Trimming took 2 bases from V and 3 from J, leaving 11 bases between them. This CDR3 contains 15 residues. The V gene's germline CDR1 is MNHEY and CDR2 SMNVEV (reference sequence). CDR3 DNA: TGTGCCAGCAGTTTACACCCGTCCGTCAATCAGCCCCAGCATTTT. Its protein product is CASSLHPSVNQPQHF.

This chain links TRBV7-2 with TRBJ2-3, with 9 bases aligning to TRBD2. Germline V gene sequence: CDR1 SGHTA, CDR2 FQGNSA. V lost 1 base, J lost 4 bases, and 6 bases stayed unmatched. The CDR3 runs 16 residues. CDR3 residues: CASSLGGGRAPDTQYF. CDR3 sequence (DNA): TGTGCCAGCAGCTTAGGTGGCGGGAGGGCCCCAGATACGCAGTATTTT.

Many counts were recorded for this clonotype. The gene calls are TRBV20-1 and TRBJ1-5; a possible D gene is TRBD1 (5 bases). The CDR3 loop spans 14 amino acids. Trimming left V 3 bases short and J 0 bases short, with 9 bases between. CDR1 DFQATT and CDR2 SNEGSKA come from the germline V gene (reference sequence). CDR3 protein: CSAREGNSNQPQHF. The CDR3 DNA reads as TGCAGTGCTAGGGAGGGGAATAGCAATCAGCCCCAGCATTTT.

The J gene is TRBJ2-3, the V gene TRBV9; TRBD1 matches at 7 bases. With V trimmed by 1 base and J by 2 bases, 4 bases remained unmatched. Germline V gives CDR1 SGDLS, CDR2 YYNGEE. The length of the CDR3 is 15 residues. The CDR3 protein is CASSVRDSPTDTQYF. CDR3 sequence (DNA): TGTGCCAGCAGCGTAAGGGACAGCCCCACAGATACGCAGTATTTT.

This clonotype was found many times. The rearrangement joins TRBV3-1 to TRBJ2-5; unclear D gene. The germline gives CDR1 LGHDT, CDR2 YNNKEL (reference sequence). Trimming took off 3 bases at V and 4 bases at J, with 6 bases between the two ends. The CDR3 has 12 residues. The CDR3 here is CASSQVTETQYF. The DNA for the CDR3 is TGTGCCAGCAGCCAGGTAACAGAGACCCAGTACTTC.

In its sample, this clonotype was seen many times. The chain has TRBV27 and TRBJ2-2; 11 nucleotides match TRBD1. Unmatched junction bases numbered 6, after V lost 0 bases and J lost 3 bases. CDR3 length: 18 amino acids. CDR1 and CDR2 from the germline V gene are MNHEY and SMNVEV (reference sequence). CDR3 residues: CASSLSRTGGRYTGELFF. In DNA form, the CDR3 reads TGTGCCAGCAGTTTATCCCGGACAGGGGGCAGGTACACCGGGGAGCTGTTTTTT.

V usage is TRBV2 and J usage is TRBJ1-1; possibly TRBD1 for D (6 bases). Germline lookup yields CDR1 SNHLY and CDR2 FYNNEI. The CDR3 sequence is 12 residues long. CDR3: CPIKGGNTEAFF. The CDR3 nucleotides read TGTCCCATCAAAGGGGGTAACACTGAAGCTTTCTTT.

Many counts were recorded for this clonotype. V gene TRBV6-1 combines with J gene TRBJ2-7; tentative D call: TRBD2 (5 bases). Germline CDR1 reads MNHNS; CDR2 reads SASEGT. CDR3 length: 14 residues. The V gene lost 4 bases and the J gene lost 2 bases, with 12 bases spanning the gap. This CDR3 reads CASSAGLIPYEQYF. DNA of the CDR3: TGTGCCAGCAGTGCAGGACTCATACCCTACGAGCAGTACTTC.

This clonotype was counted ten times or more. The chain is built from TRBV20-1 and TRBJ2-1; D remains ambiguous. Trimming removed 5 bases at V and 6 bases at J, with 20 bases between. The germline gives CDR1 DFQATT, CDR2 SNEGSKA (reference sequence). The length of the CDR3 is 15 residues. Here the CDR3 reads CSALGPPVSVNEQFF. The DNA for the CDR3 is TGCAGTGCTCTGGGCCCACCAGTGAGTGTCAATGAGCAGTTCTTC.

The chain joins TRBV28 to TRBJ1-5; perhaps TRBD1 as D (5 bases). Germline CDR1 MDHEN, CDR2 SYDVKM. The CDR3 runs 14 residues. The V end lost 10 bases, the J end lost 6 bases, and 19 bases lay between the germline ends. The CDR3 here is CANRRAGSGQPQHF. The DNA for the CDR3 is TGTGCCAACAGAAGGGCAGGGTCGGGTCAGCCCCAGCATTTT. The full variable domain, rest sourced from reference TRBV28 and TRBJ1-5, is DVKVTQSSRYLVKRTGEKVFLECVQDMDHENMFWYRQDPGLGLRLIYFSYDVKMKEKGDIPEGYSVSREKKERFSLILESASTNQTSMYLCANRRAGSGQPQHFGDGTRLSIL.

This clonotype has more than one count but fewer than ten. This chain links TRBV7-2 with TRBJ2-7; no definite D call. Germline CDR1 is SGHTA and CDR2 is FQGNSA. With 1 base removed from V and 0 bases from J, the gap between germline ends came to 7 bases. CDR3 size: 14 residues. CDR3 nucleotide sequence: TGTGCCAGCAGCTTAGGCGCAGGCTCCTACGAGCAGTACTTC. It translates to CASSLGAGSYEQYF.

This clonotype was found many times. This chain joins TRBV5-6 and TRBJ2-2; D ambiguous. Trimming removed 6 bases at V and 10 bases at J, with 10 bases between. Germline assignment: CDR1 SGHDT and CDR2 YYEEEE. CDR3 length: 11 residues. CDR3 nucleotides: TGTGCCAGCACCGGCGGTAAGGAGCTGTTTTTT. It specifies CASTGGKELFF.

Only a few counts were recorded for this clonotype. The chain joins TRBV11-2 to TRBJ2-2; possible D gene TRBD2, 6 bases. The CDR3 consists of 17 residues. Deletions cut 2 bases from V and 0 bases from J, with 13 bases between. The germline V gene has CDR1 SGHAT and CDR2 FQNNGV. CDR3 in DNA: TGTGCCAGCAGCTTAAGACTAGACGCTGCGAACACCGGGGAGCTGTTTTTT. It is translated as CASSLRLDAANTGELFF.

This clonotype came up a few times. CDR3 amino acids: CASSLAGPGQGKEGYTF. The DNA for the CDR3 is TGCGCCAGCAGCTTGGCAGGACCGGGACAGGGAAAGGAAGGCTACACCTTC. The chain combines TRBV5-1 with TRBJ1-2; 9 bases fit TRBD1. Germline CDR1 reads SGHRS; CDR2 reads YFSETQ. The CDR3 loop spans 17 amino acids. With 0 bases clipped from V and 8 bases from J, the junction kept 14 bases outside the gene matches.

This clonotype showed up many times. The gene calls are TRBV2 and TRBJ2-1; D remains ambiguous. Trimming took off 7 bases at V and 0 bases at J, with 7 bases between the two ends. The CDR3 contains 13 residues. The germline V gene has CDR1 SNHLY and CDR2 FYNNEI. The CDR3 here is CASTRSSYNEQFF. The CDR3 nucleotides read TGTGCCAGCACGAGGAGCTCCTACAATGAGCAGTTCTTC.

This clonotype came up a few times. J is TRBJ2-1 and V is TRBV29-1; 8 bases fit TRBD1. V was pared by 4 bases and J by 7 bases, with 3 bases of the junction left unmatched. Germline lookup yields CDR1 SQVTM and CDR2 ANQGSEA. The CDR3 is made up of 12 amino acids. CDR3 protein: CSVGQGANEQFF. CDR3 DNA: TGCAGCGTTGGGCAGGGGGCAAATGAGCAGTTCTTC.

This clonotype came up many times. The gene calls are TRBV5-5 and TRBJ2-3; a weak D match, TRBD1 (6 bases). The CDR3 is 14 amino acids. Trimming took off 0 bases at V and 3 bases at J, with 8 bases between the two ends. Germline-derived CDR1 and CDR2 are SGHKS and YYEKEE (reference sequence). This chain's CDR3 is CASSLGQETDTQYF. CDR3 nucleotide sequence: TGTGCCAGCAGCTTGGGACAGGAGACAGATACGCAGTATTTT.

This clonotype was seen ten or more times. CDR3 residues: CASSSWTGSSEQYF. CDR3 nucleotide sequence: TGTGCCAGCAGCTCCTGGACAGGATCGAGCGAGCAGTACTTC. The rearrangement uses TRBV7-2 and TRBJ2-7; 7 positions match TRBD1. The CDR3 contains 14 residues. Trimming at V came to 4 bases and at J to 6 bases, leaving 9 bases not matched to a gene. The germline gives CDR1 SGHTA, CDR2 FQGNSA.

The table lists this clonotype with a few counts. The chain links TRBV18 to TRBJ2-3; 8 nucleotides agree with TRBD2. V trimming: 3 bases; J trimming: 1 base; junction bases outside the gene matches: 12. The CDR3 is 18 amino acids. In germline, CDR1 is KGHSH, CDR2 LQKENI. The CDR3, as DNA: TGTGCCAGCTCACCGGCGGGACTAGAAGATTTCCGCACAGATACGCAGTATTTT. Translating gives CASSPAGLEDFRTDTQYF.

Ten or more counts support this clonotype. This rearrangement joins TRBV12-3 or TRBV12-4 to TRBJ2-7; no reliable D call. This CDR3 is 14 amino acids long. Trimming took off 4 bases at V and 4 bases at J, with 14 bases between the two ends. The DNA of the CDR3 is TGTGCCAGCAGTTCTGGGCCTCGTAATTACGAGCAGTACTTC. It encodes CASSSGPRNYEQYF.

This clonotype was seen ten or more times. The chain carries TRBV20-1 and TRBJ2-7; D may be TRBD1 (6 bases). The CDR3 extends over 15 amino acids. V was trimmed by 2 bases and J by 0 bases, leaving 14 bases between them. Per germline, CDR1 DFQATT and CDR2 SNEGSKA (reference sequence). The CDR3 nucleotides are TGCAGTGCTAGAAACCTGGACAGTTACTCCTACGAGCAGTACTTC. The encoded protein is CSARNLDSYSYEQYF.

The chain employs TRBV29-1 and TRBJ2-5; either TRBD1 or TRBD2 may supply D (5 bases each). The CDR3 has 12 residues. Germline V gene data show CDR1 as SQVTM and CDR2 as ANQGSEA. Trimming left V 4 bases short and J 5 bases short, with 11 bases between. The CDR3 region has the DNA TGCAGCGTTGTGAGGGGCTTGGAGACCCAGTACTTC. It yields the protein CSVVRGLETQYF.

This clonotype was recorded at least ten times. The rearrangement links TRBV12-3 or TRBV12-4 to TRBJ2-5; D unclear. This CDR3 contains 14 residues. V was clipped by 5 bases and J by 5 bases, with 15 bases between them. The CDR3 spells CASSQKMSGETQYF. DNA of the CDR3: TGTGCCAGCAGTCAAAAGATGAGTGGCGAGACCCAGTACTTC.

This clonotype showed up many times. A read error may account for a junction end that differs from germline. The chain carries TRBV20-1 and TRBJ2-5; D is possibly TRBD1 (6 bases). Germline V gene data show CDR1 as DFQATT and CDR2 as SNEGSKA (reference sequence). The CDR3 has 11 residues. The CDR3 DNA reads TGCAGTGCTACGGCGATGACAGGTCGCCCCTTC. Amino acids: CSATAMTGRPF.

This clonotype was detected ten times or more. V usage is TRBV5-1 and J usage is TRBJ1-5; TRBD1 is a possible D gene (5 bases). Germline CDR1 SGHRS, CDR2 YFSETQ. The CDR3 extends over 15 amino acids. V lost 4 bases and J lost 1, with 12 bases in between. In nucleotides, the CDR3 is TGCGCCAGCAGCCAAACGGGACGGAGCAATCAGCCCCAGCATTTT. It is translated as CASSQTGRSNQPQHF.

This clonotype was detected many times. This sequence joins TRBV20-1 and TRBJ2-5; TRBD2 agrees at 12 bases. Trimming cost V 6 bases and J 2 bases; bases outside gene matches: 7. CDR1 DFQATT and CDR2 SNEGSKA come from the germline V gene (reference sequence). The length of the CDR3 is 15 residues. In DNA, the CDR3 is TGCAGTGCGAGCGGGACTAGCGGGTCACAAGAGACCCAGTACTTC. This codes for CSASGTSGSQETQYF.

About this clonotype itself: A much larger clone sits a single nucleotide away, making a read error possible. It is likely a read error, because the conserved phenylalanine at the end of the CDR3 is missing. The chain recombines TRBV20-1 with TRBJ1-5; TRBD1 matches at 7 bases. With V trimmed by 3 bases and J by 8 bases, 13 bases remained unmatched. Germline loops: CDR1 DFQATT, CDR2 SNEGSKA (reference sequence). CDR3 length: 15 residues. The CDR3 loop reads CSAREGAWIGEPQHL. In DNA form, the CDR3 reads TGCAGTGCTAGGGAGGGGGCTTGGATTGGGGAGCCCCAGCATCTT.

The chain links TRBV12-3 or TRBV12-4 to TRBJ2-3, with no clear D. Trimming pared 6 bases from V and 4 bases from J, leaving 14 bases between. The CDR3 is 14 amino acids. Written as DNA, the CDR3 is TGTGCCAGCAGCACCGATCTCCCATCAGATACGCAGTATTTT. It encodes CASSTDLPSDTQYF.